This entry lists 23 T cell receptor beta chains sequenced from one sample in a study of identical twins. Via MiXCR, TCRdb re-called the 5' RACE reads, giving one row per CDR3 protein. The table has roughly 540,000 distinct CDR3 sequences, around 20% seen once. This sample was shared with a second study, whose subject was T cells expressing NK-cell markers.

The source material was CD4+ T cells sorted from blood. These TCRs come from a woman aged 18-35 years in good health.

V usage is TRBV20-1 and J usage is TRBJ2-5; D may correspond to TRBD1 or TRBD2 (6 bases each). This CDR3 has 13 residues. Germline V gene lookup returns CDR1 DFQATT and CDR2 SNEGSKA (reference sequence). V lost 6 bases to trimming and J lost 5 bases, with 16 bases between them. The CDR3 sequence is CSAGGLGGETQYF. As DNA, the CDR3 is TGCAGTGCAGGGGGACTGGGAGGTGAGACCCAGTACTTC.

This clonotype was observed a handful of times. The J gene is TRBJ2-5, the V gene TRBV20-1; 7 positions agree with TRBD1. Germline V gene lookup returns CDR1 DFQATT and CDR2 SNEGSKA (reference sequence). The V gene end was trimmed by 8 bases and the J gene end by 3 bases; junction bases not matched to a gene: 6. The CDR3 is made up of 12 amino acids. CDR3 sequence (DNA): TGCAGTCCCCAGACAGGGAAAGAGACCCAGTACTTC. Its protein product is CSPQTGKETQYF.

This clonotype showed up just a few times. CDR3 DNA sequence: TGTGCCAGCACCGGACTTGCGGGAGTCAATGAGCAGTTCTTC. Its translation: CASTGLAGVNEQFF. The V and J genes are TRBV5-6 and TRBJ2-1; 7 bases fit TRBD2. The CDR3 has 14 amino acids. Germline assignment: CDR1 SGHDT and CDR2 YYEEEE. J gave up 6 bases and V 6 bases, and 9 bases lay outside the gene matches. Complete variable domain (other parts from reference TRBV5-6 and TRBJ2-1): DAGVTQSPTHLIKTRGQQVTLRCSPKSGHDTVSWYQQALGQGPQFIFQYYEEEERQRGNFPDRFSGHQFPNYSSELNVNALLLGDSALYLCASTGLAGVNEQFFGPGTRLTVL.

This clonotype was picked up a small number of times. J is TRBJ1-6 and V is TRBV11-2, with D uncertain. Germline CDR1 and CDR2: SGHAT and FQNNGV. The CDR3 contains 17 residues. Deletions cut 5 bases from V and 9 bases from J, with 23 bases between. The CDR3: CASSGALPGPEGSPLHF. CDR3 in DNA: TGTGCCAGCAGCGGTGCCCTCCCGGGCCCAGAGGGTTCACCCCTCCACTTT.

This clonotype was seen more than once but under ten times. This chain uses TRBV6-1 with TRBJ2-7, with D perhaps TRBD1 (7 bases). There are 13 residues in the CDR3. Germline CDR1 reads MNHNS; CDR2 reads SASEGT. V lost 8 bases to trimming and J lost 4 bases, with 15 bases between them. The CDR3 sequence is CASRETGQYEQYF. In DNA, the CDR3 is TGTGCCAGCCGGGAGACAGGGCAATACGAGCAGTACTTC.

V is TRBV20-1 and J is TRBJ2-1; TRBD2 aligns across 9 bases. Trimming took 6 bases from V and 8 from J; bases not matched to a gene: 14. This CDR3 has 15 amino acids. Germline V gives CDR1 DFQATT, CDR2 SNEGSKA (reference sequence). CDR3 loop: CSAPIAGDGKDEQFF. The CDR3 DNA reads TGCAGTGCCCCCATAGCGGGAGATGGAAAGGATGAGCAGTTCTTC.

This clonotype was seen many times. A much larger clone differs by one base, so this may be a read error. The genes are TRBV20-1 and TRBJ1-1; unclear D gene. The CDR3 contains 11 residues. V was cut by 1 base and J by 3 bases, with 3 bases left in between. The germline CDR1 and CDR2 sequences are DFQATT and SNEGSKA (reference sequence). For the CDR3, the DNA is TGCAGTGCTAGAGGGTACACTGAAGCTTTCTTT. It is translated as CSARGYTEAFF.

The chain carries TRBV12-3 or TRBV12-4 and TRBJ2-7, with D possibly TRBD2 on 6 matching bases. Trimming pared 11 bases from V and 5 bases from J, leaving 19 bases between. The length of the CDR3 is 13 residues. The CDR3 bases are TGTGCCTCTACCCGGGAGACAAGGCACGAGCAGTACTTC. It translates to CASTRETRHEQYF.

The rearrangement joins TRBV5-1 to TRBJ2-7, with TRBD2 identical over 8 bases. The length of the CDR3 is 15 residues. Germline V gives CDR1 SGHRS, CDR2 YFSETQ. J lost 2 bases, V lost 0 bases, and 4 bases had no gene match. DNA of the CDR3: TGCGCCAGCAGCTTGGTGACTAGCGAGCCCTACGAGCAGTACTTC. Translating gives CASSLVTSEPYEQYF.

This clonotype was picked up many times. The CDR3 nucleotides are TGTGCCACCAGCAGGATGACCGACACGCAGCCCCAGCATTTT. Its protein product is CATSRMTDTQPQHF. The chain recombines TRBV15 with TRBJ1-5, with unresolved D. V lost 3 bases and J lost 7, with 13 bases in between. CDR3 size: 14 residues. Germline V gene data show CDR1 as LNHNV and CDR2 as YYDKDF (reference sequence).

This clonotype came up a few times. As DNA, the CDR3 is TGTGCCAGCAGCCCGCCAAGCGGCAACTATGGCTACACCTTC. This sequence encodes CASSPPSGNYGYTF. The chain joins TRBV7-9 to TRBJ1-2; D not certain. Germline V gene lookup returns CDR1 SEHNR and CDR2 FQNEAQ (reference sequence). V lost 5 bases and J lost 2, with 12 bases in between. The CDR3 spans 14 residues.

The chain has TRBV7-2 and TRBJ2-5; weak D call: TRBD2 (6 bases). From germline, CDR1 is SGHTA and CDR2 FQGNSA. V was pared by 7 bases and J by 3 bases, with 15 bases between. The CDR3 totals 14 residues. The CDR3 is CASTSRGGEETQYF. The CDR3 DNA sequence: TGTGCCAGCACCTCGCGGGGCGGCGAAGAGACCCAGTACTTC.

This sequence joins TRBV29-1 and TRBJ2-5; maybe TRBD2 (7 bases). The CDR3 extends over 13 amino acids. Germline CDR1 SQVTM, CDR2 ANQGSEA. V was cut by 3 bases and J by 5 bases, with 13 bases left in between. For the CDR3, the DNA is TGCAGCGTTGAGGTTTCGGGGGGCGAGACCCAGTACTTC. Translating gives CSVEVSGGETQYF.

This chain joins TRBV20-1 and TRBJ2-3; a possible D gene is TRBD2 (6 bases). The CDR3 has 16 residues. Germline V gives CDR1 DFQATT, CDR2 SNEGSKA (reference sequence). Trimming left V 6 bases short and J 1 base short, with 20 bases between. This CDR3 reads CSATPFGLSGTDTQYF. For the CDR3, the DNA is TGCAGTGCAACCCCCTTCGGACTATCAGGCACAGATACGCAGTATTTT.

V usage is TRBV6-1 and J usage is TRBJ2-4; 7 bases align to TRBD1. Germline V gene lookup returns CDR1 MNHNS and CDR2 SASEGT. This CDR3 spans 15 amino acids. Trimming at V came to 5 bases and at J to 6 bases, leaving 10 bases not matched to a gene. The CDR3 region has the DNA TGTGCCAGCAGTCTCTCCGTGACAGGGTCAAACATTCAGTACTTC. Its translation is CASSLSVTGSNIQYF.

This chain joins TRBV9 and TRBJ2-7; D unresolved. Germline assignment: CDR1 SGDLS and CDR2 YYNGEE. The CDR3 loop spans 14 amino acids. V lost 1 base and J lost 0, with 8 bases in between. Here the CDR3 DNA reads TGTGCCAGCAGCGTACTTCCAAGCTCCTACGAGCAGTACTTC. This gives the protein CASSVLPSSYEQYF. The full variable domain, in which reference TRBV9 and TRBJ2-7 provide the parts outside the CDR3, is DSGVTQTPKHLITATGQRVTLRCSPRSGDLSVYWYQQSLDQGLQFLIQYYNGEERAKGNILERFSAQQFPDLHSELNLSSLELGDSALYFCASSVLPSSYEQYFGPGTRLTVT.

This clonotype was counted between two and nine times. V gene TRBV12-3 or TRBV12-4 combines with J gene TRBJ1-2; possibly TRBD1 for D (6 bases). The length of the CDR3 is 13 residues. V lost 5 bases and J lost 2, with 9 bases in between. The CDR3 sequence is CASSRQANYGYTF. In nucleotides, the CDR3 is TGTGCCAGCAGTAGACAGGCGAACTATGGCTACACCTTC.

This clonotype was seen a handful of times. V is TRBV11-3 and J is TRBJ2-6; unclear D gene. The CDR3 extends over 15 amino acids. Trimming cost V 5 bases and J 3 bases, with 11 bases left between them. Per germline, CDR1 SGHNT and CDR2 YENEEA. CDR3 in amino acids: CASSRSGIGANVLTF. In DNA form, the CDR3 reads TGTGCCAGCAGCCGCAGTGGGATTGGGGCCAACGTCCTGACTTTC.

The J gene is TRBJ2-7, the V gene TRBV20-1; 8 bases are shared with TRBD1. Trimming took 6 bases from V and 3 from J; bases not matched to a gene: 4. This CDR3 comprises 12 residues. The germline V gene encodes CDR1 DFQATT and CDR2 SNEGSKA (reference sequence). CDR3 residues: CSAWDRSYEQYF. The CDR3 nucleotides read TGCAGTGCCTGGGACAGGAGCTACGAGCAGTACTTC.

The table lists this clonotype with many counts. The V and J genes are TRBV6-5 and TRBJ1-2, with no clear D. This CDR3 is built from 14 residues. CDR1 is MNHEY and CDR2 is SVGAGI in the germline V gene. Trimming pared 2 bases from V and 0 bases from J, leaving 7 bases between. CDR3 sequence: CASSYMASNYGYTF. CDR3 coding DNA: TGTGCCAGCAGTTACATGGCTTCTAACTATGGCTACACCTTC.

This clonotype was recorded many times. The chain uses TRBV12-5 and TRBJ2-5, with D possibly called TRBD1 or TRBD2 (5 bases each). Germline CDR1 reads LGHNT; CDR2 reads FRNRAP. The CDR3 extends over 13 amino acids. Between the trimmed V and J ends, which lost 6 bases and 3 bases, there was a span of 11 bases. CDR3: CASGPRGEETQYF. The CDR3 DNA reads TGTGCTAGTGGACCTCGAGGGGAAGAGACCCAGTACTTC.

This clonotype was found a few times. The rearrangement uses TRBV10-2 and TRBJ2-5; D ambiguous. The germline V gene has CDR1 WSHSY and CDR2 SAAADI. The V end was cut by 8 bases, the J end by 5 bases, with 18 bases between. The CDR3 is 14 amino acids. The CDR3 loop is CASSERSRDETQYF. DNA of the CDR3: TGCGCCAGCTCGGAGCGAAGTAGGGATGAGACCCAGTACTTC.

J is TRBJ2-1 and V is TRBV5-4; 9 bases line up with TRBD1. The germline gives CDR1 SGHNT, CDR2 YYREEE (reference sequence). This CDR3 has 16 amino acids. V shed 2 bases and J 14 bases; nucleotides not matched to a gene: 17. In DNA, the CDR3 is TGTGCCAGCAGCTTACAGGGGGCCGTTTATCGTTGGAGAGAGTTCTTC. This encodes CASSLQGAVYRWREFF.